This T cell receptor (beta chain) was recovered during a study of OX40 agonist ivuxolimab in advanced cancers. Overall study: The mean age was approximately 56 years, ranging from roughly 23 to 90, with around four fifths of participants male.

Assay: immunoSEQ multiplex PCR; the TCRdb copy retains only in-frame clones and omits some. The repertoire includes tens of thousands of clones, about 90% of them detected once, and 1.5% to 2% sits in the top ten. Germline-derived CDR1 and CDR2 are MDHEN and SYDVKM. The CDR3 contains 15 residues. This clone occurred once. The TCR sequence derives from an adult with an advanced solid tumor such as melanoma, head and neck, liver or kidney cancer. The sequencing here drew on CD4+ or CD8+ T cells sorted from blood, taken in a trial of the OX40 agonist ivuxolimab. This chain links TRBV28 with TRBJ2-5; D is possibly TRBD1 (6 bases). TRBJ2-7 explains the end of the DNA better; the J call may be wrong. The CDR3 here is CASSPTGPSSYEQYF. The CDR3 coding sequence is TGTGCCAGCAGTCCTACAGGGCCCAGCTCCTACGAGCAGTACTTC.